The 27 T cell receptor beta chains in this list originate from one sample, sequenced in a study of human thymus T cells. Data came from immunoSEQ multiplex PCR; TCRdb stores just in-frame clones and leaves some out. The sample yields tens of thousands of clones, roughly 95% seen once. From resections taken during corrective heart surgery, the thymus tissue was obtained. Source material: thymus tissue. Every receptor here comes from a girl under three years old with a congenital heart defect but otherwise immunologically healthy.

CDR3 loop: CASSFHPSPYEQYF. The CDR3 nucleotides read TGTGCCAGCAGCTTTCACCCATCACCCTACGAGCAGTACTTC. The rearrangement uses TRBV5-6 and TRBJ2-7; D not certain. V lost 2 bases and J 2 bases, leaving 11 bases between the germline ends. CDR3 length: 14 amino acids. Germline V CDR1 and CDR2: SGHDT, YYEEEE.

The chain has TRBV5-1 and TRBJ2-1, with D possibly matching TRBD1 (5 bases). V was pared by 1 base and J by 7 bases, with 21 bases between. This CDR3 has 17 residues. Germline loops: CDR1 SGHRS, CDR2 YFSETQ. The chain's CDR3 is CASSLPGLSSSRNEQFF. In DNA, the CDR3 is TGCGCCAGCAGCTTGCCAGGGTTGTCCTCATCTAGGAATGAGCAGTTCTTC.

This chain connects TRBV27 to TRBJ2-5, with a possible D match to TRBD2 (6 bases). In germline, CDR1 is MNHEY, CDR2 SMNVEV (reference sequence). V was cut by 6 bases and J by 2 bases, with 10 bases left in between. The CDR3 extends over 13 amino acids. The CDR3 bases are TGTGCCAGCAGGCGGGGTTCACAAGAGACCCAGTACTTC. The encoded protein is CASRRGSQETQYF.

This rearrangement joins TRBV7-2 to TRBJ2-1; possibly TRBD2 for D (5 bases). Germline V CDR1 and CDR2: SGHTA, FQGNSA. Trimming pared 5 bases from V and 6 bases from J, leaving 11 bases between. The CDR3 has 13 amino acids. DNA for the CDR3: TGTGCCAGCAGCGCCGAGAGGGTCAATGAGCAGTTCTTC. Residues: CASSAERVNEQFF.

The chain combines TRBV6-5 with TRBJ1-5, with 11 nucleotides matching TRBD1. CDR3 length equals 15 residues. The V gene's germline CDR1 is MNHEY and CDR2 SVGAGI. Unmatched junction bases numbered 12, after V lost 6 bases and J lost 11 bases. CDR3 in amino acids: CASRKSGQGDAAQHF. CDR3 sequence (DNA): TGTGCCAGCAGAAAATCGGGACAGGGGGATGCGGCCCAGCATTTT.

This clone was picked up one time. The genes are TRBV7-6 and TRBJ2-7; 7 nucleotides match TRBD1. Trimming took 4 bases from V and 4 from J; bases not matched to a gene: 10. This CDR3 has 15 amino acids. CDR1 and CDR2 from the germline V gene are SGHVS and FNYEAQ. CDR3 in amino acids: CASSSPRTGQYEQYF. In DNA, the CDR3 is TGTGCCAGCAGCTCACCCAGGACAGGTCAGTACGAGCAGTACTTC.

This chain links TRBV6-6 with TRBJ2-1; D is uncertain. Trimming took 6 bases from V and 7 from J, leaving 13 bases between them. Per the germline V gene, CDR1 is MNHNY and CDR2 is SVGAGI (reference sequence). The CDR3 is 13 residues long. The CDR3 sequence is CASSFAPGNEQFF. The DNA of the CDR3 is TGTGCCAGCAGCTTCGCCCCTGGGAATGAGCAGTTCTTC.

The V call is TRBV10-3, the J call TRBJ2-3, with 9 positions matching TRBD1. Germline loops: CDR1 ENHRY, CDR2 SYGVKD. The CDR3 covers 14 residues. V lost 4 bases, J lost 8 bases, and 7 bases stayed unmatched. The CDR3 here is CAISVGTGFGTQYF. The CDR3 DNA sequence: TGTGCCATCAGTGTAGGGACAGGGTTCGGTACGCAGTATTTT.

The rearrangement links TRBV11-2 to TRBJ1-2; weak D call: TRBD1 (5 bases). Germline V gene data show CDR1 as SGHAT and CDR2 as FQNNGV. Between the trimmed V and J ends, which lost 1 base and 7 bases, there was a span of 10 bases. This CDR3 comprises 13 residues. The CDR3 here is CASSLAQVRGYTF. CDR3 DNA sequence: TGTGCCAGCAGCTTAGCACAGGTCCGTGGCTACACCTTC.

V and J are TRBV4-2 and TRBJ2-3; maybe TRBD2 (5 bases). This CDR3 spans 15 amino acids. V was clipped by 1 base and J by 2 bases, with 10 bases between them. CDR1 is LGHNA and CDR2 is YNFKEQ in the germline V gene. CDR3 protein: CASSQVRGYTDTQYF. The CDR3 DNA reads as TGTGCCAGCAGCCAAGTGCGCGGGTACACAGATACGCAGTATTTT.

The CDR3 protein is CASSLSTTHEQYF. The CDR3 nucleotides read TGTGCCAGCAGCTTATCGACTACTCACGAGCAGTACTTC. This chain uses TRBV7-9 with TRBJ2-7, with D possibly TRBD2 on 5 matching bases. V was clipped by 2 bases and J by 5 bases, with 10 bases between them. The CDR3 runs 13 residues. CDR1 is SEHNR and CDR2 is FQNEAQ in the germline V gene (reference sequence).

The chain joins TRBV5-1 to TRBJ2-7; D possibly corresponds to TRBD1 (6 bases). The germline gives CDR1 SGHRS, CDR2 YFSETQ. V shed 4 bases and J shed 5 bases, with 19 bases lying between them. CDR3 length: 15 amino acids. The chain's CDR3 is CASSPRGRPPDEQYF. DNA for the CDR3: TGCGCCAGCAGCCCGAGGGGGAGACCCCCGGACGAGCAGTACTTC.

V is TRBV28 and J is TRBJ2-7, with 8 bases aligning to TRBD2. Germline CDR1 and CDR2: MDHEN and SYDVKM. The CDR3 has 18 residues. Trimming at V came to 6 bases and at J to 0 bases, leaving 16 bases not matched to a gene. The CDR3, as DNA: TGTGCCAGCAGCCTTTACCAGCCCGGACTAGCACTCTCCTACGAGCAGTACTTC. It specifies CASSLYQPGLALSYEQYF.

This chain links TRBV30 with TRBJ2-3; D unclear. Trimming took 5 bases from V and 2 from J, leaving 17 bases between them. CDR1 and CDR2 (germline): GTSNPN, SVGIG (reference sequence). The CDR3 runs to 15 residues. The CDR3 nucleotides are TGTGCCTGGGGGGATACCCGGAGCTCCACAGATACGCAGTATTTT. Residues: CAWGDTRSSTDTQYF.

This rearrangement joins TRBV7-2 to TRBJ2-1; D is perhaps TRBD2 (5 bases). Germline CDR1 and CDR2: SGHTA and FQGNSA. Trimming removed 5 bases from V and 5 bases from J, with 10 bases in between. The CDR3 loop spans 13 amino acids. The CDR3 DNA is TGTGCCAGCAGCCGGACTGAAAACAATGAGCAGTTCTTC. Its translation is CASSRTENNEQFF.

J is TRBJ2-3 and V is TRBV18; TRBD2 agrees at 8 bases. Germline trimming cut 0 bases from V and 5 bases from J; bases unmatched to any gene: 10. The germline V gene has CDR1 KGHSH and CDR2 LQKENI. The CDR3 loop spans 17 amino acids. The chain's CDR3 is CASSPPCRAGAIDTQYF. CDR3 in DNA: TGTGCCAGCTCACCACCCTGTCGAGCGGGAGCAATAGATACGCAGTATTTT.

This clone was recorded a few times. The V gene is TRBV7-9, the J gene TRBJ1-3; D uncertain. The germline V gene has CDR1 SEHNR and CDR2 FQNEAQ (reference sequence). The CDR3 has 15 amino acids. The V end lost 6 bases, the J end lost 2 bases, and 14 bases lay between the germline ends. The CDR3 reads CASRDGRMAGNTIYF. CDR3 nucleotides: TGTGCCAGCAGGGACGGTAGGATGGCTGGAAACACCATATATTTT.

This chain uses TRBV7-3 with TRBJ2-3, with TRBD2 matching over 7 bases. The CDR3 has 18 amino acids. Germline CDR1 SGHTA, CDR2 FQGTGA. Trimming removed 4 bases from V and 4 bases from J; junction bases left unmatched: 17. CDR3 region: CASSSPKFEGGPSDTQYF. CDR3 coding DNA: TGTGCCAGCAGCTCACCAAAGTTTGAGGGAGGGCCCTCAGATACGCAGTATTTT. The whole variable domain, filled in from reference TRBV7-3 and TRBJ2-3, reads GAGVSQTPSNKVTEKGKYVELRCDPISGHTALYWYRQSLGQGPEFLIYFQGTGAADDSGLPNDRFFAVRPEGSVSTLKIQRTERGDSAVYLCASSSPKFEGGPSDTQYFGPGTRLTVL.

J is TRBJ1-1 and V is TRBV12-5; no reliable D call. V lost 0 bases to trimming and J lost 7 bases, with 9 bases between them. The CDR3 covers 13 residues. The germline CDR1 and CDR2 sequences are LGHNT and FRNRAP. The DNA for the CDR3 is TGTGCTAGTGGTTTGGTATGGAAAGATGAAGCTTTCTTT. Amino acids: CASGLVWKDEAFF.

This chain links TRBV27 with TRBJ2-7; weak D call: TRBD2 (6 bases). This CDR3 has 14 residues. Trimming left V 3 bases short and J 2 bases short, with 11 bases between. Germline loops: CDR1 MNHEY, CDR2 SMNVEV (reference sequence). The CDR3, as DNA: TGTGCCAGCAGTTTCGCGGGATCCCCCTACGAGCAGTACTTC. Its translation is CASSFAGSPYEQYF.

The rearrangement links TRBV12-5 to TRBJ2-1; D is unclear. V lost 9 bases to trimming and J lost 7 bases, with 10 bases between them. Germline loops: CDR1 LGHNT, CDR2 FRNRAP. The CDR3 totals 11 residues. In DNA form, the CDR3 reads TGTGCTAGCTCGCTACAAAATGAGCAGTTCTTC. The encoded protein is CASSLQNEQFF.

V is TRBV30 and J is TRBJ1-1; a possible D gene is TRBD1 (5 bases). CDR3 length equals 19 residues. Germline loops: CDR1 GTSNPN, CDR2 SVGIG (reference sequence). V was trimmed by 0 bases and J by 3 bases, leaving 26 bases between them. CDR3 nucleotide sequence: TGTGCCTGGAGTGTACCAGGACTCCTGGGACTCCCTCGGGACACTGAAGCTTTCTTT. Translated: CAWSVPGLLGLPRDTEAFF.

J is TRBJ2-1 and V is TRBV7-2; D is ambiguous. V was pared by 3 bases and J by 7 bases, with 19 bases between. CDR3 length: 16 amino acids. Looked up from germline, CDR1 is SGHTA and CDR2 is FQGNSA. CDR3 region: CASSFIRGWDWNEQFF. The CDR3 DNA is TGTGCCAGCAGCTTTATTCGTGGATGGGATTGGAATGAGCAGTTCTTC.

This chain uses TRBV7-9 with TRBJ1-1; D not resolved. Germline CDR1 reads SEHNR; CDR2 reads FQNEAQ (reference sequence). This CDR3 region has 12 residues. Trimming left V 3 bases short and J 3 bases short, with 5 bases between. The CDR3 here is CASSFQDTEAFF. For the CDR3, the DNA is TGTGCCAGCAGCTTTCAGGACACTGAAGCTTTCTTT.

The CDR3 DNA reads TGCGCCAGCAGCTTCGGGGAACGGGACGCAGACTATCGGGGTTACAATGAGCAGTTCTTC. Translation gives CASSFGERDADYRGYNEQFF. The rearrangement links TRBV5-1 to TRBJ2-1; D may correspond to TRBD1 or TRBD2 (5 bases each). CDR1 SGHRS and CDR2 YFSETQ come from the germline V gene. This CDR3 has 20 residues. V was shortened by 2 bases and J by 4 bases, with 28 bases between the two germline ends.

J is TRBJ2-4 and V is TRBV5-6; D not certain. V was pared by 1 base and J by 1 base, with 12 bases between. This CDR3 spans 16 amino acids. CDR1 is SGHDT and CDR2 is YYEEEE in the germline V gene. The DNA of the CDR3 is TGTGCCAGCAGCTTGTGCCGGACCCGCGCCAAAAACATTCAGTACTTC. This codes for CASSLCRTRAKNIQYF.

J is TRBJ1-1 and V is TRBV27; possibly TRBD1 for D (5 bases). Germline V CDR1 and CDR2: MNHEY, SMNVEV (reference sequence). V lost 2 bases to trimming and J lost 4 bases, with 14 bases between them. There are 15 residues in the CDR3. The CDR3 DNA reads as TGTGCCAGCAGTTTAGAAGGGGCGCAGGCCACTGAAGCTTTCTTT. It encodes CASSLEGAQATEAFF.